The 19 T cell receptor beta chains given below trace back to one sample, sequenced in a study of technical replicates of blood from a few donors. TCRdb keeps only in-frame clones here, not all; method: immunoSEQ multiplex PCR. This sample has tens of thousands of clones, with 92% found just once. The sample taken for sequencing was T cells isolated from PBMCs. These receptors all come from a human donor in good health.

This clone has only one observation. V gene TRBV4-1 combines with J gene TRBJ1-1, with D perhaps matching TRBD1 (5 bases). V lost 0 bases to trimming and J lost 0 bases, with 11 bases between them. The CDR3 extends over 16 amino acids. Germline loops: CDR1 MGHRA, CDR2 YSYEKL. The chain's CDR3 is CASSQDVRGLNTEAFF. CDR3 DNA sequence: TGCGCCAGCAGCCAAGATGTTAGGGGTTTGAACACTGAAGCTTTCTTT.

The V call is TRBV28, the J call TRBJ2-7, with 7 positions matching TRBD2. With 8 bases clipped from V and 4 bases from J, the junction kept 14 bases outside the gene matches. CDR3 length: 15 residues. The V gene's germline CDR1 is MDHEN and CDR2 SYDVKM. CDR3 bases: TGTGCCAGCGGTACCCGGTGGGAGGGGACTTACGAGCAGTACTTC. This translates into CASGTRWEGTYEQYF. The full variable domain, in which reference TRBV28 and TRBJ2-7 provide the parts outside the CDR3, is DVKVTQSSRYLVKRTGEKVFLECVQDMDHENMFWYRQDPGLGLRLIYFSYDVKMKEKGDIPEGYSVSREKKERFSLILESASTNQTSMYLCASGTRWEGTYEQYFGPGTRLTVT.

The rearrangement uses TRBV18 and TRBJ1-1; D is uncertain. The CDR3 covers 13 residues. Trimming left V 2 bases short and J 4 bases short, with 8 bases between. Germline V gene data show CDR1 as KGHSH and CDR2 as LQKENI. As DNA, the CDR3 is TGTGCCAGCTCACCAGGTAGTGGCACTGAAGCTTTCTTT. Protein sequence: CASSPGSGTEAFF.

This sequence joins TRBV9 and TRBJ1-2; D possibly corresponds to TRBD1 (6 bases). CDR1 and CDR2 from the germline V gene are SGDLS and YYNGEE. Trimming removed 4 bases at V and 7 bases at J, with 14 bases between. CDR3 length equals 13 residues. CDR3 sequence reads: CASSIRQESGYTF. The CDR3 DNA sequence: TGTGCCAGCAGCATACGACAGGAGAGTGGCTACACCTTC.

The chain's CDR3 is CASSLSGGNEQFF. For the CDR3, the DNA is TGTGCCAGCAGTTTATCGGGGGGGAATGAGCAGTTCTTC. This chain joins TRBV27 and TRBJ2-1; 7 bases align to TRBD2. CDR1 is MNHEY and CDR2 is SMNVEV in the germline V gene (reference sequence). This CDR3 is 13 amino acids long. The J segment lost 7 bases and the V segment lost 0 bases, leaving 0 bases of the junction unmatched.

The chain couples TRBV6-6 to TRBJ1-4; 7 positions agree with TRBD1. CDR1 and CDR2 from the germline V gene are MNHNY and SVGAGI (reference sequence). The CDR3 is 12 amino acids. The V and J ends lost 6 bases and 8 bases, in that order; junction bases with no gene match: 3. This chain's CDR3 is CASSPGGEKLFF. In DNA, the CDR3 is TGTGCCAGCAGCCCAGGGGGAGAAAAACTGTTTTTT.

The chain links TRBV5-1 to TRBJ1-5, with 8 bases identical to TRBD1. Looked up from germline, CDR1 is SGHRS and CDR2 is YFSETQ. The CDR3 spans 15 residues. V was pared by 4 bases and J by 0 bases, with 3 bases of the junction left unmatched. CDR3 sequence: CASSITGGSNQPQHF. DNA for the CDR3: TGCGCCAGCAGCATAACAGGGGGTAGCAATCAGCCCCAGCATTTT.

The sample holds one count of this clone. This chain uses TRBV28 with TRBJ1-4, with TRBD1 matching 10 bases. Germline CDR1 reads MDHEN; CDR2 reads SYDVKM. The CDR3 has 14 amino acids. The V and J ends lost 7 bases and 5 bases, in that order; junction bases with no gene match: 4. In nucleotides, the CDR3 is TGTGCCAGCATCTGGACAGGGGGGAATGAAAAACTGTTTTTT. Its protein is CASIWTGGNEKLFF.

The V and J genes are TRBV6-5 and TRBJ1-1; D gene uncertain. CDR1 and CDR2 (germline): MNHEY, SVGAGI. This CDR3 spans 15 amino acids. The V end lost 6 bases, the J end lost 3 bases, and 17 bases lay between the germline ends. The CDR3 protein is CASRVTGSEYTEAFF. CDR3 DNA: TGTGCCAGCAGAGTTACCGGGAGTGAGTACACTGAAGCTTTCTTT.

This chain links TRBV29-1 with TRBJ2-1, with unresolved D. V was shortened by 1 base and J by 10 bases, with 5 bases between the two germline ends. The CDR3 is made up of 10 amino acids. CDR1 SQVTM and CDR2 ANQGSEA come from the germline V gene. As DNA, the CDR3 is TGCAGCGTTGAAGTCCGGGAGCAGTTCTTC. Its protein product is CSVEVREQFF.

The chain couples TRBV28 to TRBJ2-2, with a tentative D call TRBD2 (6 bases). Germline values: CDR1 MDHEN, CDR2 SYDVKM. V dropped 8 bases and J dropped 2 bases, with 12 bases sitting between them. This CDR3 contains 14 residues. CDR3 in DNA: TGTGCCAGCCCTAAGGGGACTAACACCGGGGAGCTGTTTTTT. It codes for CASPKGTNTGELFF.

The chain uses TRBV29-1 and TRBJ2-7; TRBD2 agrees at 9 bases. The ends lost 2 bases at V and 2 bases at J; junction bases unmatched: 4. Germline assignment: CDR1 SQVTM and CDR2 ANQGSEA. CDR3 length: 14 residues. In nucleotides, the CDR3 is TGCAGCGTTGAATTAGCGGGAGTGGCCTACGAGCAGTACTTC. Translating gives CSVELAGVAYEQYF.

The CDR3 region is CASSPTGANYGYTF. CDR3 bases: TGTGCCAGCAGCCCGACAGGAGCTAACTATGGCTACACCTTC. The rearrangement uses TRBV6-6 and TRBJ1-2, with D possibly matching TRBD1 (6 bases). Germline CDR1 MNHNY, CDR2 SVGAGI (reference sequence). Trimming shortened V by 6 bases and J by 0 bases, and 11 bases separated the two germline ends. This CDR3 contains 14 residues.

The chain employs TRBV7-9 and TRBJ2-3; 12 bases fit TRBD2. Germline-derived CDR1 and CDR2 are SEHNR and FQNEAQ (reference sequence). The CDR3 spans 18 residues. J was trimmed by 2 bases and V by 5 bases; bases with no gene match: 11. CDR3 protein: CASSTPGLAGSFTDTQYF. The CDR3 DNA follows: TGTGCCAGCAGCACGCCGGGACTAGCGGGTTCGTTCACAGATACGCAGTATTTT.

V and J are TRBV5-6 and TRBJ1-5; tentative D call: TRBD1 (5 bases). CDR3 length: 15 amino acids. V was clipped by 0 bases and J by 2 bases, with 9 bases between them. Germline loops: CDR1 SGHDT, CDR2 YYEEEE. The CDR3 sequence: CASSLAGGGNQPQHF. CDR3 nucleotides: TGTGCCAGCAGCTTGGCCGGGGGGGGCAATCAGCCCCAGCATTTT.

The chain uses TRBV19 and TRBJ2-1; D ambiguous. This CDR3 region has 11 residues. In germline, CDR1 is LNHDA, CDR2 SQIVND (reference sequence). Trimming shortened V by 8 bases and J by 3 bases, and 5 bases separated the two germline ends. The CDR3 loop reads CASSLYNEQFF. The CDR3, as DNA: TGTGCCAGTTCCCTCTACAATGAGCAGTTCTTC.

V is TRBV9 and J is TRBJ2-2; 7 bases fit TRBD2. The length of the CDR3 is 16 residues. The germline V gene encodes CDR1 SGDLS and CDR2 YYNGEE. V lost 3 bases, J lost 1 base, and 6 bases stayed unmatched. DNA for the CDR3: TGTGCCAGCAGCGGAGGGGCTAGCGGGAACACCGGGGAGCTGTTTTTT. Translation: CASSGGASGNTGELFF. Full variable domain (outside the CDR3, taken from reference TRBV9 and TRBJ2-2): DSGVTQTPKHLITATGQRVTLRCSPRSGDLSVYWYQQSLDQGLQFLIQYYNGEERAKGNILERFSAQQFPDLHSELNLSSLELGDSALYFCASSGGASGNTGELFFGEGSRLTVL.

This chain connects TRBV28 to TRBJ2-7, with 8 bases aligning to TRBD2. The CDR3 consists of 17 residues. CDR1 is MDHEN, CDR2 SYDVKM, per germline. V trimming: 3 bases; J trimming: 3 bases; junction bases outside the gene matches: 13. The CDR3 DNA sequence: TGTGCCAGCAGTTTTTATCGGGAGGGAGGGATCTACTACGAGCAGTACTTC. Its protein is CASSFYREGGIYYEQYF. The whole variable domain, remainder taken from reference TRBV28 and TRBJ2-7, is DVKVTQSSRYLVKRTGEKVFLECVQDMDHENMFWYRQDPGLGLRLIYFSYDVKMKEKGDIPEGYSVSREKKERFSLILESASTNQTSMYLCASSFYREGGIYYEQYFGPGTRLTVT.

The chain is built from TRBV11-3 and TRBJ2-1; 7 nucleotides match TRBD2. The V segment lost 4 bases and the J segment 7 bases; nucleotides outside the gene matches: 13. The CDR3 covers 16 residues. The germline V gene encodes CDR1 SGHNT and CDR2 YENEEA. The chain's CDR3 is CASSSSLAFGGNEQFF. CDR3 DNA: TGTGCCAGCAGCTCGTCTCTAGCGTTCGGGGGGAATGAGCAGTTCTTC.